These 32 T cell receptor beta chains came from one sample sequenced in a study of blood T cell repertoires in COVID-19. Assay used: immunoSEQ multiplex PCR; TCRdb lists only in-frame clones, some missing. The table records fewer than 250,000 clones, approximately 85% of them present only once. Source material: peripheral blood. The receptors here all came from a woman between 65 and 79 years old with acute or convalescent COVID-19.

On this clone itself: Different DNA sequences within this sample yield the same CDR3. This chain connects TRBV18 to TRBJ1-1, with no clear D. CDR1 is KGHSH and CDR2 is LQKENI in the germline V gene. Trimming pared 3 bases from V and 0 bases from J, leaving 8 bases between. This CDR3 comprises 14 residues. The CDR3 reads CASSPAGMNTEAFF. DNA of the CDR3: TGTGCCAGCTCACCGGCGGGAATGAACACTGAAGCTTTCTTT. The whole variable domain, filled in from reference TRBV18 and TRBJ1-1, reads NAGVMQNPRHLVRRRGQEARLRCSPMKGHSHVYWYRQLPEEGLKFMVYLQKENIIDESGMPKERFSAEFPKEGPSILRIQQVVRGDSAAYFCASSPAGMNTEAFFGQGTRLTVV.

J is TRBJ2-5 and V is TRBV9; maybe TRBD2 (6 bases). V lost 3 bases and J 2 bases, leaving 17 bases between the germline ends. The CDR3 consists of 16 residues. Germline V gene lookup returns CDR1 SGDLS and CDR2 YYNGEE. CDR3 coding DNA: TGTGCCAGCAGCGGTCCGGACGGCGGGGCACAAGAGACCCAGTACTTC. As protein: CASSGPDGGAQETQYF.

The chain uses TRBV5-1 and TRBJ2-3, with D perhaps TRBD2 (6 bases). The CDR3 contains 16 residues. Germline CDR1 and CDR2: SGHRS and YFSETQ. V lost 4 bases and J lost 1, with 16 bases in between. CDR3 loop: CASSRDLGGGTDTQYF. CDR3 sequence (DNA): TGCGCCAGCAGCCGAGACTTGGGGGGAGGCACAGATACGCAGTATTTT.

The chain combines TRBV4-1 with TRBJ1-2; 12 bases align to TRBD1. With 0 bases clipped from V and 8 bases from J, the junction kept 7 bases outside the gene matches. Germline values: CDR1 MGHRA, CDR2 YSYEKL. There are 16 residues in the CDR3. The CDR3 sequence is CASSQDRGQGARGYTF. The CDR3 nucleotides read TGCGCCAGCAGCCAAGATAGGGGACAGGGGGCGCGCGGCTACACCTTC.

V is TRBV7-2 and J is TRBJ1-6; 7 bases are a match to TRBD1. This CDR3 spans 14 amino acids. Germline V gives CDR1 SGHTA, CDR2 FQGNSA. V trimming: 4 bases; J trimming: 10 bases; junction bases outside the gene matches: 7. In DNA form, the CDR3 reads TGTGCCAGCAGCTCAGGGTACAGGGGCTCACCCCTCCACTTT. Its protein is CASSSGYRGSPLHF.

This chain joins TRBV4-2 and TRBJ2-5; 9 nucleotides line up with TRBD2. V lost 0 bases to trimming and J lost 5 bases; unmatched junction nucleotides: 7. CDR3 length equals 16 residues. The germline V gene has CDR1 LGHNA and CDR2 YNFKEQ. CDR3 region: CASSQDRGGGAETQYF. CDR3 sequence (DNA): TGTGCCAGCAGCCAAGATCGAGGCGGGGGGGCTGAGACCCAGTACTTC.

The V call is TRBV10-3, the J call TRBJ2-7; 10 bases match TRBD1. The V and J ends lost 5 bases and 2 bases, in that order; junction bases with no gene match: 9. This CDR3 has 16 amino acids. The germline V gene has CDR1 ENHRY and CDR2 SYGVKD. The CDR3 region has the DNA TGTGCCATCAGTAAGAACCCCGGGACAGGGGCCTACGAGCAGTACTTC. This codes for CAISKNPGTGAYEQYF.

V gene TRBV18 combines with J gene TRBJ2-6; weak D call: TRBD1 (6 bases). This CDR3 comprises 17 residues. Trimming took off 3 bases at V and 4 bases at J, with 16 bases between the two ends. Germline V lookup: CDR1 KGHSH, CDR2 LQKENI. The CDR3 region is CASSPQASGVGANVLTF. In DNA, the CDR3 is TGTGCCAGCTCACCGCAAGCGTCAGGGGTAGGGGCCAACGTCCTGACTTTC.

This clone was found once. In DNA form, the CDR3 reads TGCGCCAGCAGCTGGGGACAGGGGATTGAAAAACTGTTTTTT. As protein: CASSWGQGIEKLFF. The chain couples TRBV5-1 to TRBJ1-4; 10 nucleotides line up with TRBD1. The junction had 3 bases not matched to a gene; V was cut back by 3 bases and J by 7 bases. The CDR3 is 14 amino acids. Germline lookup yields CDR1 SGHRS and CDR2 YFSETQ.

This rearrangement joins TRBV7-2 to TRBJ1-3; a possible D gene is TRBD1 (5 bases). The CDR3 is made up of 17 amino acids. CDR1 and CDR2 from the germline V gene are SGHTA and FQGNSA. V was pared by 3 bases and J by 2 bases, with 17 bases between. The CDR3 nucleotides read TGTGCCAGCAGCTTGAGTTCCGGGGCGGGGGCTGGAAACACCATATATTTT. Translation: CASSLSSGAGAGNTIYF.

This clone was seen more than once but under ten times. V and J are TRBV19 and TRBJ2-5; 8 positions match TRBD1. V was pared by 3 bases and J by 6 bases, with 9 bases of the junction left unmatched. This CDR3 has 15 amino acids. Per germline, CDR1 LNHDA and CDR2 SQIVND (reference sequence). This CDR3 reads CASSIGAGGAQTQYF. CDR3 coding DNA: TGTGCCAGTAGTATTGGGGCAGGGGGCGCGCAGACCCAGTACTTC.

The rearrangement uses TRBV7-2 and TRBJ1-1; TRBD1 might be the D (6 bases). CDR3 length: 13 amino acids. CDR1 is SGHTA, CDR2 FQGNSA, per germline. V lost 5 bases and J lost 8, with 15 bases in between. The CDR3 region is CASSPQQGSEAFF. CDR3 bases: TGTGCCAGCAGCCCGCAACAGGGATCGGAAGCTTTCTTT.

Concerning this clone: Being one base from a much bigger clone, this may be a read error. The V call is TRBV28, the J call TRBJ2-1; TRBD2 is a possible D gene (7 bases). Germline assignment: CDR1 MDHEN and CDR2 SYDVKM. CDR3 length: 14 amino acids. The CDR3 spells CASFPGGLSNKQFF. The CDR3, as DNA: TGTGCCAGCTTTCCCGGGGGGCTCAGCAATAAGCAGTTCTTC.

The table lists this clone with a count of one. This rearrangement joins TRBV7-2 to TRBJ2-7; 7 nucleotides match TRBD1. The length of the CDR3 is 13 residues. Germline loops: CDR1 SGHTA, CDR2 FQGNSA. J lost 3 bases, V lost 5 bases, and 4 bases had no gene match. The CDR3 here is CASSRDSNYEQYF. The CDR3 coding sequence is TGTGCCAGCAGCCGGGACAGTAACTACGAGCAGTACTTC.

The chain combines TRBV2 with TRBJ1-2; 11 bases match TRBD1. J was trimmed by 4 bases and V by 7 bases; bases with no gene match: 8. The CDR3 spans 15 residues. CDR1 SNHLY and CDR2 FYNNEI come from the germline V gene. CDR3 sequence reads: CASNGQGATSYGYTF. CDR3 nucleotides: TGTGCCAGCAACGGACAGGGGGCTACTAGCTATGGCTACACCTTC.

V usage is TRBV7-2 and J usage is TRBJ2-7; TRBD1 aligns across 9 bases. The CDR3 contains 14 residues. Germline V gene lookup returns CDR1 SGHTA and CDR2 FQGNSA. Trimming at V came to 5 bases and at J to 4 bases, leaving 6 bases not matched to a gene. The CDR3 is CASSTGTGPYEQYF. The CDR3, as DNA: TGTGCCAGCAGCACCGGGACAGGGCCTTACGAGCAGTACTTC. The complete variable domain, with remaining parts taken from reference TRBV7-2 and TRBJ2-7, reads GAGVSQSPSNKVTEKGKDVELRCDPISGHTALYWYRQSLGQGLEFLIYFQGNSAPDKSGLPSDRFSAERTGGSVSTLTIQRTQQEDSAVYLCASSTGTGPYEQYFGPGTRLTVT.

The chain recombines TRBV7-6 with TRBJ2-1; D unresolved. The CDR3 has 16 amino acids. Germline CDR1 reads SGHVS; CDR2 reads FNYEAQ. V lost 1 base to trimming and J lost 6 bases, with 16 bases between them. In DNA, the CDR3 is TGTGCCAGCAGCTTAGGGGCCGTATCATTTCTCAATGAGCAGTTCTTC. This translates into CASSLGAVSFLNEQFF.

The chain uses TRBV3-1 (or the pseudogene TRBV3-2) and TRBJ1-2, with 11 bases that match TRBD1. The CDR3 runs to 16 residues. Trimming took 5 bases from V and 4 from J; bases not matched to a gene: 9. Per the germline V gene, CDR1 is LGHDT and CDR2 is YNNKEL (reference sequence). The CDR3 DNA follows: TGTGCCAGCAGCTCATGGACAGGGGGCGAATTCTATGGCTACACCTTC. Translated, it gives CASSSWTGGEFYGYTF.

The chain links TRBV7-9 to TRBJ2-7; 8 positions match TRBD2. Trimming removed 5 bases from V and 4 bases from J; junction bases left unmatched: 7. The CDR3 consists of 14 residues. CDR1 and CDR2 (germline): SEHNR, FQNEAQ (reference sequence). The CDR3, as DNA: TGTGCCAGCAGCCCGGGGGGGACTTTTTACGAGCAGTACTTC. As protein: CASSPGGTFYEQYF.

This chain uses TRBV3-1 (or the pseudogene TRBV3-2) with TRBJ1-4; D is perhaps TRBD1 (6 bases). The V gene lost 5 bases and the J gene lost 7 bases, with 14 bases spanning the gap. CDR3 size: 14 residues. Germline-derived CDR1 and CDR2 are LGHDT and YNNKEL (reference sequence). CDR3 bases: TGTGCCAGCAGCTACCTACAGGGTGGTGAAAAACTGTTTTTT. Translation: CASSYLQGGEKLFF.

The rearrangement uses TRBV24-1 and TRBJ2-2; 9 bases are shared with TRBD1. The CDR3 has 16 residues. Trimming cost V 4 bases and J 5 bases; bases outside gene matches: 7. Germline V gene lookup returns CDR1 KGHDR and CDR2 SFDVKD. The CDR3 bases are TGTGCCACCAGTGACCCGGGACAGGGAGAAACCGGGGAGCTGTTTTTT. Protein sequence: CATSDPGQGETGELFF.

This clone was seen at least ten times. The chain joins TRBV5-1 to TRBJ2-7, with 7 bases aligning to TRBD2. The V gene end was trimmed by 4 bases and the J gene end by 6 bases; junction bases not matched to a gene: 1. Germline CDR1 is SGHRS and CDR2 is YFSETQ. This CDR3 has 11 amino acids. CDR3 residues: CASSRGVEQYF. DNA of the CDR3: TGCGCCAGCAGCCGGGGGGTCGAGCAGTACTTC.

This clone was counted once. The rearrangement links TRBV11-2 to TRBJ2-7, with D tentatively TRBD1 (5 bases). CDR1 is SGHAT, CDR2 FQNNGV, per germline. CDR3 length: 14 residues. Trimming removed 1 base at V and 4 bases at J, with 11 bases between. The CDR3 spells CASSLGAQGYEQYF. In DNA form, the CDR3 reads TGTGCCAGCAGCTTAGGCGCCCAGGGTTACGAGCAGTACTTC.

Written as DNA, the CDR3 is TGTGCCAGCAGCCTGTTGACAGTCCAAGTTCAGCCCCAGCATTTT. Amino acid sequence: CASSLLTVQVQPQHF. V gene TRBV5-5 combines with J gene TRBJ1-5; the D gene is possibly TRBD1 (5 bases). The length of the CDR3 is 15 residues. The V end lost 4 bases, the J end lost 6 bases, and 17 bases lay between the germline ends. The V gene's germline CDR1 is SGHKS and CDR2 YYEKEE (reference sequence).

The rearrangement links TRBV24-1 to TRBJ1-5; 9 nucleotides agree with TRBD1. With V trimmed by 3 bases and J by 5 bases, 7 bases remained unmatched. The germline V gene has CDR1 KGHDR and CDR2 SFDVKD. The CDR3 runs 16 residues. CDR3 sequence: CATSDAGTGIDQPQHF. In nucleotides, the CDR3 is TGTGCCACCAGTGATGCCGGGACAGGGATCGATCAGCCCCAGCATTTT.

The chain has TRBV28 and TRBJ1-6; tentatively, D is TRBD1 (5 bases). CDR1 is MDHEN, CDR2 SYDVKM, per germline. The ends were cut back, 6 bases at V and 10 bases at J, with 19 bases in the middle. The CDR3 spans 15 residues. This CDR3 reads CASSPLGLAGSPLHF. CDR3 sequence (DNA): TGTGCCAGCAGCCCCTTGGGACTGGCGGGATCACCCCTCCACTTT.

In nucleotides, the CDR3 is TGTGCCAGCAGTCCCAGGGTAACGAGCTCCTACGAGCAGTACTTC. Its protein product is CASSPRVTSSYEQYF. The chain combines TRBV27 with TRBJ2-7; D perhaps matches TRBD1 (5 bases). The V gene's germline CDR1 is MNHEY and CDR2 SMNVEV (reference sequence). Trimming removed 5 bases from V and 0 bases from J, with 14 bases in between. The CDR3 is 15 amino acids.

The CDR3 region has the DNA TGTGCCAGCAGTGAAAGGGCGGGGACCCGCCGGGAGACCCAGTACTTC. Translating it yields CASSERAGTRRETQYF. The rearrangement joins TRBV2 to TRBJ2-5, with a tentative D call TRBD2 (6 bases). Looked up from germline, CDR1 is SNHLY and CDR2 is FYNNEI. The CDR3 totals 16 residues. V was cut by 2 bases and J by 5 bases, with 18 bases left in between.

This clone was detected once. CDR3 coding DNA: TGCGCCAGCAGCTTGCCAGGTCCCTACACCGGGGAGCTGTTTTTT. Translated, it gives CASSLPGPYTGELFF. The V call is TRBV5-1, the J call TRBJ2-2; no definite D call. The CDR3 sequence is 15 residues long. V lost 1 base to trimming and J lost 3 bases, with 10 bases between them. Per the germline V gene, CDR1 is SGHRS and CDR2 is YFSETQ.

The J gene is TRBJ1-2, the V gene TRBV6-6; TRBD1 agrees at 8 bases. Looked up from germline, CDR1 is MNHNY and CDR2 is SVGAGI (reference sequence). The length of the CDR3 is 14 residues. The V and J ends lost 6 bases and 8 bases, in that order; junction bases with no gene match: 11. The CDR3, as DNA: TGTGCCAGCAGCACAAGCAGGGGGCCGTGGGGCTACACCTTC. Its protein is CASSTSRGPWGYTF.

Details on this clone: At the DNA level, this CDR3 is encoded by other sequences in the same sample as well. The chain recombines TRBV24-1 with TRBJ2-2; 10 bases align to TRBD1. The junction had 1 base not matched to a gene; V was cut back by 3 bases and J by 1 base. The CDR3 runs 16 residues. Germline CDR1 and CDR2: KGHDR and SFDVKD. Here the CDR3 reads CATSDRTGGNTGELFF. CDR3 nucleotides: TGTGCCACCAGTGATCGGACAGGGGGGAACACCGGGGAGCTGTTTTTT.

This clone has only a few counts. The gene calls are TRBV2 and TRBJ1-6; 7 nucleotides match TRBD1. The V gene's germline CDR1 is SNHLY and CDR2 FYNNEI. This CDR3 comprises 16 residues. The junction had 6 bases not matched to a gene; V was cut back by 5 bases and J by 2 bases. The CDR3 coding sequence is TGTGCCAGCAGTTTAGGGGGCGCGCCCTATAATTCACCCCTCCACTTT. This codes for CASSLGGAPYNSPLHF.